This TCR beta chain was recorded in a study of CD8+ T cells in alopecia areata. General observations from the study: Higher clonality was seen in lesional scalp than in normal scalp, especially in alopecia totalis/universalis.

With 4 bases removed from V and 3 bases from J, the gap between germline ends came to 17 bases. The germline V gene has CDR1 SQVTM and CDR2 ANQGSEA. The CDR3 has 15 amino acids. Only a few counts were recorded for this clone. Its antigen is currently unknown. Extracted from the samples, RNA was reverse transcribed into cDNA to serve as the sequencing template. Sequenced by immunoSEQ multiplex PCR; TCRdb stores in-frame clones only, minus some. Found here are approximately 280,000 clones, roughly 64% of them singletons; the top ten hold roughly 1.8%. Sample treatment: oral pan-JAK inhibitor, 5-10 mg twice daily.

Here the sequenced sample was CD4+ T cells sorted from blood, taken at week 24, from a patient treated with tofacitinib. The chain carries TRBV29-1 and TRBJ2-3, with a possible D match to TRBD2 (6 bases). The clonotype comes from a human donor with alopecia areata. As DNA, the CDR3 is TGCAGCGTTGGCCGGGAGCGTTGGGGTACAGATACGCAGTATTTT. Translated: CSVGRERWGTDTQYF.